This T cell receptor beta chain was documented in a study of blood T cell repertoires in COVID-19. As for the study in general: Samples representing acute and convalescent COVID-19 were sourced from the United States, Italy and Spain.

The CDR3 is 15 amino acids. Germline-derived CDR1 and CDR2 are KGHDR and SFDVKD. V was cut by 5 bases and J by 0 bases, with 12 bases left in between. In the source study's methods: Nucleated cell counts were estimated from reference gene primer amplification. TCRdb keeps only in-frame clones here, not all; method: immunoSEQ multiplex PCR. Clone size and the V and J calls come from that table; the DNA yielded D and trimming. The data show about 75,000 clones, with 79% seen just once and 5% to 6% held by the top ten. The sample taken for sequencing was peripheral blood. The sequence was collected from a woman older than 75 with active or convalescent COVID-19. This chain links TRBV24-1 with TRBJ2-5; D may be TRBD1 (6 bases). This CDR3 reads CATSVLDSDQETQYF. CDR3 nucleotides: TGTGCCACCAGTGTCCTGGACAGTGACCAAGAGACCCAGTACTTC.